This T cell receptor (beta chain) was documented in a study of blood T cells in healthy people across ages (dated by TCRdb to 2014 to 2015). As for the study more broadly: In model experiments, template switching captured about one uniquely barcoded TCR beta cDNA molecule for every two T cells. The donors were divided into four age groups: young (average approximately 17 years), middle-aged (approximately 39), aged (around 59) and long-lived (roughly 82). Age-related changes in TCR beta repertoire diversity were measured in the study by deep sequencing normalized with unique cDNA molecular identifiers. Two additional independent replicas of 1 million unique cDNA reads from the same blood draw were analyzed for two donors (one aged 18 to 29 and one aged 80 or older).

For this clonotype: No cognate antigen has been identified for it. The input lacks base qualities; no much larger clone sits a single base away.

Libraries were prepared through 5' RACE. Sequencing used an Illumina HiSeq 2500. A second 7 to 11 cycle PCR used a sample-barcoded 5' primer and a J-beta primer mix. Each TCR beta cDNA molecule received a unique molecular identifier from a template-switch 5' adaptor carrying 12 random nucleotides. Each sample yielded at least 3 million CDR3-containing paired-end reads. First-strand cDNA was synthesized from all RNA with the Mint cDNA synthesis kit, primed by a TRBC-specific oligonucleotide. After uracil-DNA glycosylase treatment, a first 18-cycle PCR used universal primers M1SS and BC2_uni_R on all cDNA. Regarding the original processing steps: Each sample was normalized by randomly selecting 1 million high-quality reads, each carrying a distinct molecular identifier. Instead of being binned into consensus sequences, reads that shared molecular identifiers were thrown out. MiTCR, run with a Q25 quality threshold and the strictest error-elimination algorithm, handled CDR3 identification, clonotype clustering and error correction. A nonparametric unseen species model using Euler transformation provided a lower-bound estimate of total TCR beta diversity. Clones were called with MiXCR by TCRdb after fastp trimmed the public reads at Q25, and only in-frame beta chains were retained. Each CDR3 protein gets just one entry, which takes the most common genes and DNA from the rows behind it. Clone size and V and J calls follow TCRdb, not the original study. The sample has hundreds of thousands of distinct CDR3 sequences on record, roughly 25% of them singletons. The ten biggest clones cover 9% to 9.5% of the sample.

V lost 5 bases and J lost 0 bases, and the count of bases not matched to a germline gene is 8. The CDR3 numbers 17 residues from cysteine through phenylalanine. CDR3 DNA only is kept here, 51 bases in frame from base 1. CDR1 and CDR2, per the germline V gene, are SGHRS and YFSETQ. Overall study results and their limits: Because donor CMV infection status was unknown, age-related changes in expanded clonotypes were potentially confounded. Compared with the aged group, more naive CD4+ T cells, fewer expanded clones and increased TCR diversity were shown by the long-lived group, suggesting age selection. Because profiling used bulk unsorted PBMCs, naive and antigen-experienced compartments could not be compared conclusively. Estimates of total diversity from one million sequenced T cells were regarded as lower bounds and underestimates. As age increased, observed TCR beta diversity per million T cells dropped in a roughly linear way, and a significant reduction was already evident by age approximately 40. There was a strong correlation between observed TCR beta diversity and the percentage of naive T cells measured by flow cytometry.

Donors were a few dozen systemically healthy Caucasian individuals from Russia aged 6 to 90 years. Around 10 milliliters of peripheral blood were collected from each donor into EDTA-treated Vacutainer tubes. Ficoll-Paque density-gradient centrifugation was used to isolate PBMCs, with at least 7 million per sample. Total RNA, at least 5 micrograms per sample, was extracted from PBMCs with Trizol reagent. The percentages of naive CD45RAhigh/CD27high T cells were determined by flow cytometry on a PBMC aliquot from every donor. These data were also reused for a study on T cells of mothers and their children. As noted in the second study: Donors were nine systemically healthy Caucasian individuals: three mothers and their six children. cDNA synthesis consumed the entire amount of extracted RNA, loaded at 1.5 ug RNA in each 15 ul reaction. In the second PCR, sample barcodes and 2-4 random nucleotides were introduced via the M1S primer. Over 8 million TCR beta CDR3 reads came from each mother, compared with 3.3 million or so reads from each child. Thymic selection shapes the output of TCR recombination in a similar way in related and unrelated pairs, and inherited differences have a minor effect. Related mother-child pairs always showed normalized repertoire overlap that was slightly higher than in unrelated mother-child pairs, though the difference was never significant. No persistent microchimeric T cell clones were detected, at a sensitivity of roughly 96 clones per million clonotypes. To look for features that set related mother-child pairs apart from unrelated individuals, the researchers ran deep NGS to compare the TCR beta repertoires of mothers and children. Mothers averaged about 37 +/- 4 years of age and children averaged around 11 +/- 4 years. After adapters were ligated using NEBNext reagents, the libraries underwent 100+100 nt paired-end sequencing on an Illumina HiSeq 2000. To avoid cross-contamination, the mother libraries and the child libraries were prepared a month apart and sequenced in separate runs. Between 500,000 and 2,000,000 distinct TCR beta clonotypes were identified per donor. Naive TCR beta clonotypes were estimated from low-frequency clonotypes matched to each donor's FACS-determined naive share, without sorting.

The TCR sequence derives from a boy aged 5-17 years in good health. Sequenced: blood. Recombination joined TRBV5-1 with TRBJ2-6, and TRBD1 aligns with 7 junction nucleotides. The CDR3 protein sequence reads: CASSLTGLSSGANVLTF. The bases are TGCGCCAGCAGTTTGACAGGGCTCAGCTCTGGGGCCAACGTCCTGACTTTC. The full variable domain, completed from the reference TRBV5-1 and TRBJ2-6 proteins outside the CDR3, reads KAGVTQTPRYLIKTRGQQVTLSCSPISGHRSVSWYQQTPGQGLQFLFEYFSETQRNKGNFPGRFSGRQFSNSRSEMNVSTLELGDSALYLCASSLTGLSSGANVLTFGAGSRLTVL.